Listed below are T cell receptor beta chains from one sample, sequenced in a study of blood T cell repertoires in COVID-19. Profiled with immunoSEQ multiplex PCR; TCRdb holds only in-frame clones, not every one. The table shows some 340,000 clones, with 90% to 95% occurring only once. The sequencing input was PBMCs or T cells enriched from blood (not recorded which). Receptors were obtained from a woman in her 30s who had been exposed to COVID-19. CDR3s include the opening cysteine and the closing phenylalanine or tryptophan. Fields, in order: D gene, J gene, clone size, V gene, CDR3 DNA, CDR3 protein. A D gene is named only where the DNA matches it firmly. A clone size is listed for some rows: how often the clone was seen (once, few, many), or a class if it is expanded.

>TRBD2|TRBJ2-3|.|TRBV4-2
TGTGCCAGCAGCCAAGCACTAGCGGGGACTTTCACAGATACGCAGTATTTT
CASSQALAGTFTDTQYF
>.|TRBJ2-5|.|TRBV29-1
TGCAGCGGCCGGTTGGGGCAGGAGACCCAGTACTTC
CSGRLGQETQYF
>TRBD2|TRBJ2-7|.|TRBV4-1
TGCGCCAGCAGCCAAGGGTGGTTAGCGGGAGCTTACGAGCAGTACTTC
CASSQGWLAGAYEQYF
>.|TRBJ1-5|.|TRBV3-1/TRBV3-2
TGTGCCAGCAGCCAAGGGGTCAGGGGAAATCAGCCCCAGCATTTT
CASSQGVRGNQPQHF
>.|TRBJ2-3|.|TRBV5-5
TGTGCCAGCAGCTTGGAAGTGGGCCGGGGGTATTTT
CASSLEVGRGYF
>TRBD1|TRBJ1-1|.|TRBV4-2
TGTGCCAGCAGCCAGCGACAGGGGGGTTACACTGAAGCTTTCTTT
CASSQRQGGYTEAFF
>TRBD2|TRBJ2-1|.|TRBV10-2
TGCGCCAGCATGAGGGCAGCGGGGGGGTCATTCGAGCAGTTCTTC
CASMRAAGGSFEQFF
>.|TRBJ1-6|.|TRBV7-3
TGTGCCAGCAGCCCGGCGGCGGGAGCCTCACCCCTCCACTTT
CASSPAAGASPLHF
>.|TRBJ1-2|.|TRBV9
TGTGCCAGCAGCGTAGTAGTAGGACAGATCCATGGCTACACCTTC
CASSVVVGQIHGYTF
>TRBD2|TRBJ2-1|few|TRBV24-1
TGTGCCACCAGTGATCCTAGCGGGGACCGCTCCTACAATGAGCAGTTCTTC
CATSDPSGDRSYNEQFF
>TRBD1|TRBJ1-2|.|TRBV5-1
TGCGCCAGCAGCTTGGCCTTGGGGACAGGGGGCGGCTATGGCTACACCTTC
CASSLALGTGGGYGYTF
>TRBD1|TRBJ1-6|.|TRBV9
TGTGCCAGCAGCTTCCGGGACAGAAATTCACCCCTCCACTTT
CASSFRDRNSPLHF
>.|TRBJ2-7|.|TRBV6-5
TGTGCCAGCAGTTACGGACAGACGGGGAGATACGAGCAGTACTTC
CASSYGQTGRYEQYF
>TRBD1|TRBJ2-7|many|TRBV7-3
TGTGCCAGCAGCCCCGGGTCAGGGGGCGAGCAGTACTTC
CASSPGSGGEQYF
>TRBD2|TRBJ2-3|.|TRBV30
TGTGCCTGGAGTGTAGCGGGGGGCACAGATACGCAGTATTTT
CAWSVAGGTDTQYF
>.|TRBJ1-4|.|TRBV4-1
TGCGCCAGCAGCCCCCCGCGGGGGAGGGGAGGAAATGAAAAACTGTTTTTT
CASSPPRGRGGNEKLFF
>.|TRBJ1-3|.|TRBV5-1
TGCGCCAGCAGCTCCAGCTCTGGAAACACCATATATTTT
CASSSSSGNTIYF
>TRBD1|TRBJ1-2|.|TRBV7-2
TGTGCCAGCAGCCCGGGGGACAGGCTTCACTATGGCTACACCTTC
CASSPGDRLHYGYTF